These T cell receptor beta chains were read from a single sample in a study of blood T cell repertoires in COVID-19. Sequencing used immunoSEQ multiplex PCR; TCRdb keeps in-frame clones, though not all of them. Of more than 200,000 clones in the sample, approximately 82% were seen once. The sample was peripheral blood. Receptors originate from a man aged 40-49 years with active or convalescent COVID-19. CDR3s include the opening cysteine and the closing phenylalanine or tryptophan. The D gene is left open where the match is weak. Size values are once, few and many counts, or a class for expanded clones, and some rows have none.

V	size	D	J	DNA	CDR3
TRBV3-1/TRBV3-2	-	-	TRBJ1-2	TGTGCCAGCAGCCAAGAGTGGCATGGCTACACCTTC	CASSQEWHGYTF
TRBV4-1	-	-	TRBJ1-2	TGCGCCAGCAGCCATAATCGGGGGGACTATGGCTACACCTTC	CASSHNRGDYGYTF
TRBV18	-	-	TRBJ1-5	TGTGCCAGCTCCCAGCGGGGGACGGGGCCTAATCAGCCCCAGCATTTT	CASSQRGTGPNQPQHF
TRBV27	few	-	TRBJ2-6	TGTGCCAGCACCCTTAGAGGGTTGGCTGGGGCCAACGTCCTGACTTTC	CASTLRGLAGANVLTF
TRBV9	-	-	TRBJ2-1	TGTGCCAGCAGCCCACCAAGAGACATCAGGGGACGGAGTGAGCAGTTCTTC	CASSPPRDIRGRSEQFF
TRBV7-6	-	TRBD2	TRBJ2-3	TGTGCCAGCTCATCACTAGCGGGAGGGCGCCCAGATACGCAGTATTTT	CASSSLAGGRPDTQYF
TRBV6-1	once	-	TRBJ2-7	TGTGCCAGCAGTGACAGGGTGAACGAGCAGTACTTC	CASSDRVNEQYF
TRBV5-6	medium-sized	-	TRBJ2-1	TGTGCCAGCAGCCCATCGGAGGGGATTCCCCGGCGGGAGCAGTTCTTC	CASSPSEGIPRREQFF
TRBV4-3	-	-	TRBJ2-7	TGCGCCAGCAGCCAAGATTTCCGGCAGGGAGGCGACGAGCAGTACTTC	CASSQDFRQGGDEQYF
TRBV5-8	-	TRBD1	TRBJ1-5	TGTGCCAGCAGCTTAACAGGGGTGAGAAATCAGCCCCAGCATTTT	CASSLTGVRNQPQHF
TRBV7-9	-	TRBD1	TRBJ2-3	TGTGCCAGCAGCTTAAGACAGGGGAGCACAGATACGCAGTATTTT	CASSLRQGSTDTQYF
TRBV4-2	-	-	TRBJ2-3	TGTGCCAGCAGCCAAGATCACTACCTGGGAGGTACGCAGTATTTT	CASSQDHYLGGTQYF
TRBV9	-	-	TRBJ1-4	TGTGCCAGCAGCCTCGCTGGGGGCTCTAATGAAAAACTGTTTTTT	CASSLAGGSNEKLFF
TRBV6-6	once	-	TRBJ1-1	TGTGCCAGCCAGGACAACGGTCACACTGAAGCTTTCTTT	CASQDNGHTEAFF
TRBV24-1	-	-	TRBJ1-1	TGTGCCACCAGTGATTTGAAGGGGAACGCTTTCTTT	CATSDLKGNAFF
TRBV10-2	few	-	TRBJ1-3	TGCGCCAGCAGTGAACTGAGCGCGGGAAACACCATATATTTT	CASSELSAGNTIYF
TRBV5-1	-	TRBD1	TRBJ1-2	TGCGCCAGCAGCTTGGGGGATGTAGGGGGCCACTATGGCTACACCTTC	CASSLGDVGGHYGYTF
TRBV5-1	-	TRBD2	TRBJ2-3	TGCGCCAGCAGCTCTAGCGGGAGGGAGGCGGATACGCAGTATTTT	CASSSSGREADTQYF
TRBV10-3	few	-	TRBJ1-2	TGTGCCATCACCAACCAACTGACAGATGGCTACACCTTC	CAITNQLTDGYTF
TRBV6-5	-	-	TRBJ1-3	TGTGCCAGCAGCTCACAGGGTAGATCTGGAAACACCATATATTTT	CASSSQGRSGNTIYF